This entry concerns a single T cell receptor beta chain. This entry is derived from a study of cytomegalovirus exposure and HLA in healthy donors. Trimming shortened V by 1 base and J by 0 bases, and 5 bases separated the two germline ends. CDR1 is MGHDK, CDR2 SYGVNS, per germline. The CDR3 extends over 14 amino acids. Amplification used 60 Vbeta primers and 13 Jbeta primers. Libraries were prepared by immunoSEQ multiplex PCR; TCRdb keeps only in-frame clonotypes and omits some of them. Among about 160,000 clones, 65% to 80% were seen once, and the ten largest hold 3.5% to 5.5%. Sequences were obtained from PBMCs. The receptor was derived from a man aged 40-50 years in good health and CMV-seronegative. The chain is built from TRBV25-1 and TRBJ2-3, with D unresolved. This chain's CDR3 is CASSESTSTDTQYF. The CDR3, as DNA: TGTGCCAGCAGTGAATCAACTAGCACAGATACGCAGTATTTT.